The 24 T cell receptor beta chains presented below share a single source sample, sequenced in a study of blood T cells in healthy people across ages. It was with a sample-barcoded 5' primer and a J-beta primer mix that a second PCR of about 6 to 12 cycles was run. TCRdb itself ran the 5' RACE reads through MiXCR, one entry per CDR3 protein. The sample shows more than 600,000 distinct CDR3 sequences, 20% to 25% of them seen only once. These data were also filed under a second study, of T cells of mothers and their children.

Specimen: blood. These receptors all come from a boy younger than 18 in good health.

This clonotype was detected a few times. The chain employs TRBV7-3 and TRBJ2-7; D may match TRBD1 or TRBD2 (5 bases each). The CDR3 covers 15 residues. V dropped 5 bases and J dropped 0 bases, with 14 bases sitting between them. Per germline, CDR1 SGHTA and CDR2 FQGTGA. The CDR3 reads CASSPDAGSSYEQYF. Written as DNA, the CDR3 is TGTGCCAGCAGCCCCGACGCAGGGAGCTCCTACGAGCAGTACTTC. Full variable domain (missing parts from reference TRBV7-3 and TRBJ2-7): GAGVSQTPSNKVTEKGKYVELRCDPISGHTALYWYRQSLGQGPEFLIYFQGTGAADDSGLPNDRFFAVRPEGSVSTLKIQRTERGDSAVYLCASSPDAGSSYEQYFGPGTRLTVT.

This clonotype was seen only a few times. The V call is TRBV10-3, the J call TRBJ2-5; TRBD1 is a possible D gene (5 bases). Germline CDR1 ENHRY, CDR2 SYGVKD. Deletions cut 10 bases from V and 2 bases from J, with 11 bases between. CDR3 length: 12 amino acids. The CDR3 sequence is CATGDSQETQYF. CDR3 in DNA: TGTGCCACCGGTGACAGTCAAGAGACCCAGTACTTC.

The J gene is TRBJ2-1, the V gene TRBV6-2 or TRBV6-3, with D perhaps matching TRBD1 (6 bases). The tail of the sequence fits TRBJ2-7 better, so the J call may be wrong. Germline V lookup: CDR1 MNHEY, CDR2 SVGEGT. The CDR3 runs 15 residues. The CDR3 DNA reads as TGTGCCAGCAGTGTACGACAGGTGGAAGACTACGAGCAGTACTTC. Translating it yields CASSVRQVEDYEQYF.

The genes are TRBV5-1 and TRBJ2-1; TRBD1 aligns across 7 bases. This CDR3 is built from 15 residues. V trimming: 4 bases; J trimming: 6 bases; junction bases outside the gene matches: 10. Germline CDR1 and CDR2: SGHRS and YFSETQ. The CDR3 nucleotides are TGCGCCAGCAGCACTCAAACGGGACAGACCAATGAGCAGTTCTTC. This gives the protein CASSTQTGQTNEQFF.

The chain carries TRBV25-1 and TRBJ1-4; TRBD1 might be the D (5 bases). The V and J ends lost 4 bases and 7 bases respectively, with 13 bases between them. This CDR3 is built from 14 residues. CDR1 MGHDK and CDR2 SYGVNS come from the germline V gene. The chain's CDR3 is CASSGLGLSEKLFF. DNA of the CDR3: TGTGCCAGCAGTGGCCTGGGGCTAAGTGAAAAACTGTTTTTT.

This clonotype was picked up a small number of times. The CDR3 nucleotides are TGTGCCAGCAGCTCAAAGACTGGACTCTCCTACAATGAGCAGTTCTTC. This codes for CASSSKTGLSYNEQFF. The chain combines TRBV7-8 with TRBJ2-1; a possible D gene is TRBD2 (5 bases). From germline, CDR1 is SGHVS and CDR2 FQNEAQ. Deletions cut 4 bases from V and 0 bases from J, with 13 bases between. The CDR3 spans 16 residues.

This chain joins TRBV7-3 and TRBJ2-1, with a tentative D call TRBD1 (6 bases). V was cut by 6 bases and J by 3 bases, with 12 bases left in between. The germline V gene has CDR1 SGHTA and CDR2 FQGTGA. This CDR3 contains 14 residues. Here the CDR3 reads CASSRGQNYNEQFF. Written as DNA, the CDR3 is TGTGCCAGCAGTAGAGGACAGAACTACAATGAGCAGTTCTTC.

The V and J genes are TRBV12-3 or TRBV12-4 and TRBJ2-4, with 9 positions matching TRBD2. Trimming took 10 bases from V and 0 from J; bases not matched to a gene: 10. This CDR3 comprises 16 residues. CDR3 sequence: CATRARLAEAKNIQYF. As DNA, the CDR3 is TGTGCCACTCGGGCTCGACTAGCGGAAGCCAAAAACATTCAGTACTTC.

The sample holds many counts of this clonotype. The V gene is TRBV6-1, the J gene TRBJ2-7; the D gene is possibly TRBD1 (6 bases). Germline CDR1 MNHNS, CDR2 SASEGT. V was trimmed by 4 bases and J by 4 bases, leaving 8 bases between them. The CDR3 extends over 12 amino acids. CDR3 loop: CASSVDSYEQYF. The CDR3 region has the DNA TGTGCCAGCAGTGTGGACAGTTACGAGCAGTACTTC.

This clonotype showed up just a few times. The rearrangement joins TRBV9 to TRBJ2-5; no clear D gene. The DNA end is a closer match to TRBJ2-1, so the J assignment may be wrong. Germline assignment: CDR1 SGDLS and CDR2 YYNGEE. The CDR3 is made up of 13 amino acids. The DNA for the CDR3 is TGTGCCAGCAGCGTAGCGCTTTCGGATGAGCAGTTCTTC. Its translation: CASSVALSDEQFF.

This clonotype was seen at least ten times. The chain joins TRBV6-2 or TRBV6-3 to TRBJ2-7; possibly TRBD1 for D (6 bases). V shed 2 bases and J shed 0 bases, with 8 bases lying between them. Germline CDR1 is MNHEY and CDR2 is SVGEGT. This CDR3 contains 14 residues. CDR3 DNA sequence: TGTGCCAGCAGTTACCGGGACAACTCCTACGAGCAGTACTTC. This encodes CASSYRDNSYEQYF.

J is TRBJ2-5 and V is TRBV11-2; no clear D gene. Per the germline V gene, CDR1 is SGHAT and CDR2 is FQNNGV. The CDR3 runs 16 residues. V was clipped by 1 base and J by 4 bases, with 16 bases between them. The CDR3: CASSLGDLGPGETQYF. The CDR3 region has the DNA TGTGCCAGCAGCTTAGGGGATCTTGGGCCCGGAGAGACCCAGTACTTC. The full variable domain, its missing parts supplied by reference TRBV11-2 and TRBJ2-5, is EAGVAQSPRYKIIEKRQSVAFWCNPISGHATLYWYQQILGQGPKLLIQFQNNGVVDDSQLPKDRFSAERLKGVDSTLKIQPAKLEDSAVYLCASSLGDLGPGETQYFGPGTRLLVL.

This chain joins TRBV7-2 and TRBJ1-4, with 8 positions matching TRBD1. The CDR3 is made up of 18 amino acids. CDR1 is SGHTA and CDR2 is FQGNSA in the germline V gene. V lost 2 bases to trimming and J lost 0 bases; unmatched junction nucleotides: 8. Written as DNA, the CDR3 is TGTGCCAGCAGCTTATTGGACAGGGCCCTAGCAACTAATGAAAAACTGTTTTTT. Residues: CASSLLDRALATNEKLFF.

V usage is TRBV27 and J usage is TRBJ1-1; tentative D call: TRBD1 (5 bases). The V and J ends lost 0 bases and 7 bases respectively, with 15 bases between them. This CDR3 region has 15 residues. Germline V CDR1 and CDR2: MNHEY, SMNVEV (reference sequence). The CDR3 nucleotides read TGTGCCAGCAGTTTATCCCCAGGGTCCGTCGGTGAAGCTTTCTTT. Its translation: CASSLSPGSVGEAFF.

This clonotype was seen only a few times. This chain links TRBV29-1 with TRBJ1-1; D gene unclear. The germline V gene has CDR1 SQVTM and CDR2 ANQGSEA. Trimming removed 7 bases at V and 8 bases at J, with 17 bases between. CDR3 length: 12 residues. In nucleotides, the CDR3 is TGCAGCGCCCTAGCCAACACTGGCGAAGCTTTCTTT. This gives the protein CSALANTGEAFF.

This clonotype has more than one count but fewer than ten. This sequence joins TRBV6-2 or TRBV6-3 and TRBJ2-5; tentatively, D is TRBD1 or TRBD2 (5 bases each). The DNA end is more similar to TRBJ2-7, so the J call may be wrong. Germline CDR1 is MNHEY and CDR2 is SVGEGT. The CDR3 extends over 14 amino acids. The CDR3 sequence is CASSYRQGPYEQYF. In nucleotides, the CDR3 is TGTGCCAGCAGTTACCGGCAGGGACCCTACGAGCAGTACTTC.

There are a few counts of this clonotype. This chain links TRBV2 with TRBJ2-1; 7 bases agree with TRBD1. The CDR3 contains 12 residues. The germline V gene has CDR1 SNHLY and CDR2 FYNNEI. J was trimmed by 7 bases and V by 8 bases; bases with no gene match: 5. This CDR3 is CASRAGGNEQFF. CDR3 sequence (DNA): TGTGCCAGCCGGGCAGGGGGTAATGAGCAGTTCTTC.

The V call is TRBV28, the J call TRBJ2-5; TRBD2 matches at 11 bases. Germline CDR1 and CDR2: MDHEN and SYDVKM. V lost 10 bases, J lost 4 bases, and 11 bases stayed unmatched. The CDR3 is 15 amino acids. The CDR3 DNA reads TGTGCCACCTCGGGACTAGCGGAGGTAGGAGAGACCCAGTACTTC. Translation gives CATSGLAEVGETQYF.

This chain joins TRBV6-5 and TRBJ1-6; D is possibly TRBD1 (5 bases). The V end was cut by 2 bases, the J end by 13 bases, with 9 bases between. This CDR3 is built from 12 residues. The germline CDR1 and CDR2 sequences are MNHEY and SVGAGI. CDR3 residues: CASSYRGGPLHF. CDR3 DNA: TGTGCCAGCAGTTACAGGGGAGGTCCCCTCCACTTT.

This clonotype occurred once. The chain is built from TRBV28 and TRBJ2-5; the match to TRBD1 covers 8 bases. The CDR3 contains 11 residues. Germline lookup yields CDR1 MDHEN and CDR2 SYDVKM. V shed 11 bases, J shed 13 bases, and the junction held 12 bases outside the gene matches. CDR3 region: CAAEGQGSGYF. The CDR3 bases are TGTGCCGCAGAAGGACAGGGCTCTGGGTACTTC.

In DNA, the CDR3 is TGTGCCAGCAGTTCCGGGAGGGCCGGGGAGCTGTTTTTT. This encodes CASSSGRAGELFF. The chain has TRBV28 and TRBJ2-2, with TRBD2 matching 8 bases. The CDR3 is made up of 13 amino acids. Germline V gene lookup returns CDR1 MDHEN and CDR2 SYDVKM. The ends lost 4 bases at V and 6 bases at J; junction bases unmatched: 1.

The V call is TRBV9, the J call TRBJ2-1; 15 bases are shared with TRBD2. This CDR3 spans 19 amino acids. The V gene's germline CDR1 is SGDLS and CDR2 YYNGEE. V dropped 0 bases and J dropped 1; count of bases not matched to a gene: 5. The CDR3 DNA reads as TGTGCCAGCAGCGTAGTAGGACTAGCGGGAGGGACATCCTACAATGAGCAGTTCTTC. Residues: CASSVVGLAGGTSYNEQFF.

A word on this clonotype: At one of its ends the junction is not consistent with the germline gene, which may arise from a read error. This sequence joins TRBV4-3 and TRBJ2-5, with D possibly TRBD1 on 5 matching bases. This CDR3 region has 15 residues. Germline V gene sequence: CDR1 LGHNA, CDR2 YSLEER. CDR3 nucleotides: TGCGCCAGCAGCCAAGATCTGGCCCCCCGACAGACCCTGTACTTC. Translation: CASSQDLAPRQTLYF.

The chain uses TRBV3-1 and TRBJ1-3, with 9 bases lining up with TRBD1. Germline CDR1 and CDR2: LGHDT and YNNKEL (reference sequence). This CDR3 has 18 amino acids. V lost 2 bases, J lost 0 bases, and 8 bases stayed unmatched. The CDR3 here is CASSQPRRTGVSGNTIYF. Here the CDR3 DNA reads TGTGCCAGCAGCCAACCACGGCGGACAGGGGTCTCTGGAAACACCATATATTTT.